The clone carrying this T cell receptor (beta chain) came up many times. Its antigen remains unknown. The data are from a study of response to subunit inactivated influenza vaccine. Whole-study results and caveats: Each seasonal flu vaccination may recruit only limited new T cells, authors suggested.

TCRdb passed the RT-PCR reads through MiXCR, listing each CDR3 protein once. The sample records fewer than 600,000 distinct CDR3 sequences, around 7.9% being singletons. CDR1 is LNHNV, CDR2 YYDKDF, per germline (reference sequence). V shed 0 bases and J shed 0 bases, with 6 bases lying between them. The CDR3 has 14 residues. The chain recombines TRBV15 with TRBJ2-7, with D unclear. The TCR originated in a man in his fifties or sixties who received an inactivated influenza vaccine. The specimen was PBMCs from blood, collected about 23 months after vaccination. The CDR3 sequence: CATSREDGSYEQYF. CDR3 DNA: TGTGCCACCAGCAGAGAGGACGGCTCCTACGAGCAGTACTTC.